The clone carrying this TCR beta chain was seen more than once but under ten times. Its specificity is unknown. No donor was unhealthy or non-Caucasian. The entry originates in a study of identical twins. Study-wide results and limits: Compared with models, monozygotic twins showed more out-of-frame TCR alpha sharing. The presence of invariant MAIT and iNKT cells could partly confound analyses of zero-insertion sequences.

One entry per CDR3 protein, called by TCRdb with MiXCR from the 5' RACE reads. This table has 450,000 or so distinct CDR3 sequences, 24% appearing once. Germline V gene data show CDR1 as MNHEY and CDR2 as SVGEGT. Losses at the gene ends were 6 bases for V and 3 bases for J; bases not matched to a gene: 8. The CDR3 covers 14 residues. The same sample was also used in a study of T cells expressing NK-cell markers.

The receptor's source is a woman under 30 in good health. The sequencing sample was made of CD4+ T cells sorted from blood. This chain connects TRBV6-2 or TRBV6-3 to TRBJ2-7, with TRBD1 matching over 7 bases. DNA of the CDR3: TGTGCCAGCAGGCCAGGGGGTATCTTCTACGAGCAGTACTTC. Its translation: CASRPGGIFYEQYF.